This paragraph reports one T cell receptor (beta chain). Its specificity is not known. Donors each had at least one pre-ART PBMC sample and at least two post-ART ones. This specimen belongs to a study of long-term antiretroviral therapy in people with HIV. Study-wide results and limits: Subsequent to ART, diversity was augmented yet persisted below that of transplant donor controls.

The CDR3 length is 15 residues. Germline assignment: CDR1 MNHNS and CDR2 SASEGT. V lost 6 bases and J lost 7, with 18 bases in between. Survey-level immunoSEQ v3.0 assays were run. TCRdb's copy holds only in-frame clones and misses some; the assay was immunoSEQ multiplex PCR. The profile shows 7,000 to 9,000 clones, roughly 78% of them singletons. Specimen: unsorted PBMCs, collected 0.6 years before starting antiretroviral therapy. This receptor was identified in a man between 40 and 49 years old with HIV. The rearrangement joins TRBV6-1 to TRBJ1-4; TRBD1 is a possible D gene (5 bases). DNA of the CDR3: TGTGCCAGCAGACGGTCCGGGGCTGTGGGTGAAAAACTGTTTTTT. Amino acid sequence: CASRRSGAVGEKLFF.